These 25 T cell receptor delta chains were sequenced from one sample in a study of intestinal T cells in coeliac disease. Genomic DNA came from ten 5-µm formalin-fixed paraffin-embedded scrolls per case. TRD repertoires were amplified in bulk with BIOMED-2 primers from roughly 150 ng of biopsy DNA. TCRdb reprocessed the multiplex PCR reads through CATT. Found here are approximately 1,500 delta-chain clones, 69% of them singletons; the top ten hold roughly 18%. Source material: a duodenal biopsy. All receptors derive from a human donor with celiac disease.

On this clone itself: A far more abundant clone sits one base away, making this likely a read error. The sample carries other DNA sequences with the same CDR3. The rearrangement joins TRDV1 to TRDJ1; 11 bases map to TRDD3. The CDR3 is 20 amino acids. Looked up from germline, CDR1 is TSWWSYY and CDR2 is QGS. J gave up 2 bases and V 0 bases, and 14 bases lay outside the gene matches. The CDR3 sequence is CALGELATRWGILKTDKLIF. CDR3 sequence (DNA): TGTGCTCTTGGGGAACTGGCTACTCGCTGGGGGATACTGAAGACCGATAAACTCATCTTT.

The rearrangement uses TRDV1 and TRDJ3; 7 bases line up with TRDD2. The V gene end was trimmed by 0 bases and the J gene end by 0 bases; junction bases not matched to a gene: 23. The germline V gene has CDR1 TSWWSYY and CDR2 QGS. This CDR3 has 25 residues. CDR3 DNA: TGTGCTCTTGGGGAACTAGAGGTCTTCCTAACCTCCCCCGCTGGGAGCTCCTGGGACACCCGACAGATGTTTTTC. Amino acids: CALGELEVFLTSPAGSSWDTRQMFF.

Concerning this clone itself: With only one base between it and a far larger clone, this is likely a read error. The genes are TRDV1 and TRDJ1, with 10 bases lining up with TRDD3. The CDR3 contains 17 residues. In germline, CDR1 is TSWWSYY, CDR2 QGS. The CDR3 loop is CALLPPVLGDLTEKLIF. The CDR3 bases are TGTGCTCTTCTGCCCCCGGTACTGGGGGATTTAACCGAAAAACTCATCTTT.

With regard to this clone: This likely stems from a read error, as it lies one base from a far larger clone. This chain uses TRDV1 with TRDJ1; D might be TRDD1, TRDD2 or TRDD3, each matching 5 bases. CDR3 length: 20 residues. V dropped 3 bases and J dropped 0 bases, with 26 bases sitting between them. Germline values: CDR1 TSWWSYY, CDR2 QGS. The CDR3 sequence is CALGDKYLRLWGTNTDKLIF. The CDR3 DNA follows: TGTGCTCTTGGGGACAAATACCTACGTCTATGGGGTACGAACACCGATAAACTCATCTTT.

By sample fraction, this clone is large. Other DNA variants within this sample encode the same CDR3. The rearrangement joins TRDV1 to TRDJ4, with 9 bases that match TRDD3. The length of the CDR3 is 19 residues. The germline CDR1 and CDR2 sequences are TSWWSYY and QGS. The junction had 17 bases not matched to a gene; V was cut back by 1 base and J by 2 bases. The CDR3 nucleotides read TGTGCTCTTGGGGAACCTCCTGGGGGCCTCCGACTGGGGGAGAGACCCCTGATCTTT. Residues: CALGEPPGGLRLGERPLIF.

Of note for this clone: TCRdb lists the protein of a much larger clone for this DNA, which differs at residue 10, so this is likely a read error; the protein given here is translated from the DNA itself. The chain links TRDV1 to TRDJ1; tentatively, D is TRDD3 (5 bases). The V gene lost 0 bases and the J gene lost 1 base, with 12 bases spanning the gap. Germline CDR1 TSWWSYY, CDR2 QGS. The CDR3 covers 16 residues. The CDR3 region is CALGELWGPGTDKLIF. The CDR3 nucleotides read TGTGCTCTTGGGGAACTGTGGGGTCCTGGCACCGATAAACTCATCTTT.

This CDR3 reads CALGERGFQLYYWGIRGKLISIKTLFF. CDR3 sequence (DNA): TGTGCTCTTGGGGAAAGGGGATTTCAACTCTACTACTGGGGGATACGCGGTAAACTCATCAGTATAAAAACCCTCTTCTTC. The V gene is listed as TRDV1; no J gene was called; TRDD3, the D gene given by the table, was not confirmed from the DNA. Germline V CDR1 and CDR2: TSWWSYY, QGS. This CDR3 region has 27 residues.

This chain joins TRDV1 and TRDJ1, with TRDD3 matching over 8 bases. CDR1 is TSWWSYY, CDR2 QGS, per germline. The CDR3 sequence is 19 residues long. V was clipped by 3 bases and J by 1 base; unmatched bases: 16. The CDR3 sequence: CALGDPPLSYWGVTDKLIF. Written as DNA, the CDR3 is TGTGCTCTTGGGGACCCCCCCCTCTCCTACTGGGGGGTCACCGATAAACTCATCTTT.

A few counts support this clone. This may be a read error, as it is one base from a much larger clone. The chain joins TRDV1 to TRDJ1; 8 nucleotides line up with TRDD3. Germline values: CDR1 TSWWSYY, CDR2 QGS. Trimming took 4 bases from V and 11 from J; bases not matched to a gene: 27. The CDR3 is made up of 19 amino acids. The CDR3 loop reads CALGVSAPPYWGVRLQLIF. CDR3 bases: TGTGCTCTTGGGGTCTCGGCCCCTCCGTACTGGGGGGTACGATTACAGCTCATCTTT.

V gene TRDV1 combines with J gene TRDJ1, with 9 bases fitting TRDD3. With V trimmed by 2 bases and J by 3 bases, 13 bases remained unmatched. The length of the CDR3 is 18 residues. Germline assignment: CDR1 TSWWSYY and CDR2 QGS. CDR3 protein: CALGECSYRGIHSDKLIF. DNA of the CDR3: TGTGCTCTTGGGGAATGTTCCTACAGGGGGATACATTCCGATAAACTCATCTTT.

This sequence joins TRDV2 and TRDJ3; TRDD3 aligns across 8 bases. V gave up 3 bases and J gave up 0 bases; unmatched junction bases: 9. CDR3 length: 19 residues. CDR1 is GEAIGNYY, CDR2 EKD, per germline. The CDR3, as DNA: TGTGCCTGTGACCCACTGGGGGGATCCGGCTCCTGGGACACCCGACAGATGTTTTTC. Translation: CACDPLGGSGSWDTRQMFF.

This chain connects TRDV2 to TRDJ1; 9 positions match TRDD2. CDR1 and CDR2 from the germline V gene are GEAIGNYY and EKD. CDR3 size: 25 residues. Losses at the gene ends were 5 bases for V and 1 base for J; bases not matched to a gene: 37. CDR3 nucleotides: TGTGCCTGTGCTCTTGGGGATAGTACGAACGGACCTTCCTACGTATGGTGGGGGCCCACCGATAAACTCATCTTT. Its protein is CACALGDSTNGPSYVWWGPTDKLIF.

This sequence joins TRDV1 and TRDJ1; perhaps TRDD2 as D (5 bases). V lost 3 bases and J 0 bases, leaving 11 bases between the germline ends. The CDR3 totals 15 residues. The germline CDR1 and CDR2 sequences are TSWWSYY and QGS. In nucleotides, the CDR3 is TGTGCTCTTGGGGAGAAGGCCTTCTACACCGATAAACTCATCTTT. Protein: CALGEKAFYTDKLIF.

This clone is large in the sample. This chain joins TRDV1 and TRDJ1, with D possibly TRDD2 on 5 matching bases. Trimming cost V 2 bases and J 2 bases, with 30 bases left between them. Germline loops: CDR1 TSWWSYY, CDR2 QGS. The CDR3 contains 21 residues. The CDR3 DNA reads TGTGCTCTTGGGGAAAGGGGCGTCCTAGTATCAGTACTCCCCCGGACCGATAAACTCATCTTT. Translated, it gives CALGERGVLVSVLPRTDKLIF.

Concerning this clone itself: The likely explanation is a read error, given a far larger clone one base away. V usage is TRDV1 and J usage is TRDJ1; 7 bases map to TRDD2. CDR1 TSWWSYY and CDR2 QGS come from the germline V gene. With V trimmed by 0 bases and J by 6 bases, 22 bases remained unmatched. This CDR3 comprises 20 residues. In DNA, the CDR3 is TGTGCTCTTGGGGAACTTTCCTACAAAGCTTTACTGTACTCGAAGAATAAACTCATCTTT. It encodes CALGELSYKALLYSKNKLIF.

This clone is large within its sample. The CDR3 region has the DNA TGTGCTCTTGGGGACCTGAGGCCTTCCTACTGGGGGATAACGTACACCGATAAACTCATCTTT. It encodes CALGDLRPSYWGITYTDKLIF. The V and J genes are TRDV1 and TRDJ1; 11 nucleotides align to TRDD3. Germline values: CDR1 TSWWSYY, CDR2 QGS. J lost 0 bases, V lost 3 bases, and 18 bases had no gene match. This CDR3 region has 21 residues.

With regard to this clone: It differs at one base from a far larger clone, so likely a read error. Other DNA variants within this sample encode the same CDR3. The chain links TRDV1 to TRDJ1, with 8 nucleotides matching TRDD3. This CDR3 has 20 amino acids. From germline, CDR1 is TSWWSYY and CDR2 QGS. CDR3 loop: CALGDKYLRLWDTNTDKLIF. The CDR3 DNA reads as TGTGCTCTTGGGGACAAATACCTACGTCTATGGGATACGAACACCGATAAACTCATTTTT.

As to this clone: A far larger clone is just one base off, so this is likely a read error. The chain carries TRDV3 and TRDJ1; 7 bases agree with TRDD3. J gave up 10 bases and V 0 bases, and 23 bases lay outside the gene matches. Looked up from germline, CDR1 is TVYSNPD and CDR2 is GDNSRS (reference sequence). The CDR3 has 17 residues. CDR3 sequence: CAFSNPWGNPQDIGLIF. The CDR3 bases are TGTGCCTTTAGCAATCCATGGGGGAACCCCCAAGACATTGGACTCATCTTT.

As concerns this clone: This likely traces to a read error, being one base from a far larger clone. This sequence joins TRDV1 and TRDJ1; possible D gene TRDD2, 8 bases. CDR1 TSWWSYY and CDR2 QGS come from the germline V gene. V dropped 3 bases and J dropped 0 bases, with 41 bases sitting between them. CDR3 size: 25 residues. The CDR3 loop reads CALGDIIFLRCGGIERCEYTDKLIF. CDR3 coding DNA: TGTGCTCTTGGGGATATAATCTTCCTACGCTGCGGGGGGATTGAGCGTTGTGAGTACACCGATAAACTCATCTTT.

In the case of this clone: With a far larger clone one base away, a read error is the likely cause. The same CDR3 also results from other DNA sequences found in this sample. The rearrangement links TRDV1 to TRDJ1; maybe TRDD3 (5 bases). The V and J ends lost 0 bases and 14 bases respectively, with 34 bases between them. CDR3 size: 19 residues. Germline V CDR1 and CDR2: TSWWSYY, QGS. The CDR3 here is CALGELSLSLGGHSYCCIF. CDR3 bases: TGTGCTCTTGGGGAACTATCCCTTAGTCTGGGAGGCCATTCATATTGTTGTATCTTT.

V is TRDV1 and J is TRDJ1; TRDD2 agrees at 9 bases. From germline, CDR1 is TSWWSYY and CDR2 QGS. V lost 4 bases and J lost 1; bases outside the gene matches: 31. The CDR3 loop spans 24 amino acids. The CDR3, as DNA: TGTGCTCTTGGGGGAGGACCCGCGTCCAGACCTTCCTACGTATGGTGGGGGCCCACCGATAAACTCATCTTT. Amino acid sequence: CALGGGPASRPSYVWWGPTDKLIF.

Comment on this clone: Given a far larger clone just one base away, this is likely a sequencing read error. The genes are TRDV1 and TRDJ1, with a possible D match to TRDD3 (9 bases). The V end was cut by 4 bases, the J end by 0 bases, with 42 bases between. CDR1 and CDR2 (germline): TSWWSYY, QGS. This CDR3 has 25 residues. CDR3 residues: CALGARVFLRLGDKGGRGYTDKLIF. Written as DNA, the CDR3 is TGTGCTCTTGGGGCACGGGTCTTCCTACGTTTGGGGGATAAAGGGGGTAGGGGGTACACCGATAAACTCATCTTT.

This clone is hyperexpanded. Other DNA sequences of this sample code for an identical CDR3. The genes are TRDV1 and TRDJ1; TRDD3 agrees at 10 bases. J was trimmed by 2 bases and V by 8 bases; bases with no gene match: 14. This CDR3 spans 17 amino acids. In germline, CDR1 is TSWWSYY, CDR2 QGS. CDR3 in amino acids: CALLPPVLGDLTDKLIF. CDR3 coding DNA: TGTGCTCTTCTGCCCCCGGTACTGGGGGATTTAACCGATAAACTCATCTTT.

The J gene was reported as TRDJ1; the V gene went uncalled; whether TRDD3, the table's D call, matches the DNA was not checked. The CDR3 totals 18 residues. CDR3 region: CASLCLPTLWGPTDKLIF. The CDR3 coding sequence is TGTGCTTCATTGTGCCTTCCTACGCTCTGGGGACCTACCGATAAACTCATCTTT.

This clone is large in the sample. Other DNA sequences within the sample encode an identical CDR3. The CDR3 sequence is CALPREGYESQYTDKLIF. In DNA, the CDR3 is TGTGCTCTCCCCAGGGAGGGATACGAGTCCCAGTACACCGATAAACTCATCTTT. The chain uses TRDV1 and TRDJ1, with 8 positions matching TRDD3. The CDR3 has 18 residues. Per the germline V gene, CDR1 is TSWWSYY and CDR2 is QGS. V shed 9 bases, J shed 0 bases, and the junction held 18 bases outside the gene matches.